Presented here are 15 T cell receptor beta chains from one specimen sequenced in a study of blood T cell repertoires in COVID-19. Sequencing used immunoSEQ multiplex PCR; TCRdb keeps in-frame clones, though not all of them. Of 300,000 to 450,000 clones listed, 87% are singletons. The sequenced sample was peripheral blood. These receptors originate from a woman in her sixties with COVID-19, enrolled during active disease.

This sequence joins TRBV3-1 (or the pseudogene TRBV3-2) and TRBJ2-7; 12 bases align to TRBD2. With V trimmed by 6 bases and J by 0 bases, 6 bases remained unmatched. The CDR3 runs 16 residues. Germline lookup yields CDR1 LGHDT and CDR2 YNNKEL (reference sequence). CDR3 coding DNA: TGTGCCAGCAGACCTTCTAGCGGGGGGGCCTCCTACGAGCAGTACTTC. Protein product: CASRPSSGGASYEQYF.

The chain couples TRBV18 to TRBJ2-5; weak D call: TRBD1 (5 bases). CDR1 and CDR2 (germline): KGHSH, LQKENI. V was clipped by 0 bases and J by 4 bases, with 12 bases between them. This CDR3 has 15 residues. In DNA, the CDR3 is TGTGCCAGCTCACCACCTATGACAAGGGGAGAGACCCAGTACTTC. Translation gives CASSPPMTRGETQYF.

The gene calls are TRBV5-6 and TRBJ2-5; 7 nucleotides match TRBD1. The CDR3 has 16 amino acids. Unmatched junction bases numbered 14, after V lost 4 bases and J lost 5 bases. Germline lookup yields CDR1 SGHDT and CDR2 YYEEEE. The CDR3 DNA reads as TGTGCCAGCAGCCCTAAGATAACAGGGGCGCTTGAGACCCAGTACTTC. Translated, it gives CASSPKITGALETQYF.

The chain carries TRBV28 and TRBJ1-2, with TRBD1 matching over 8 bases. The length of the CDR3 is 14 residues. CDR1 is MDHEN and CDR2 is SYDVKM in the germline V gene. V shed 6 bases and J 6 bases; nucleotides not matched to a gene: 9. CDR3: CASRLRTGWDGYTF. DNA of the CDR3: TGTGCCAGCAGACTACGGACAGGGTGGGATGGCTACACCTTC.

The table lists this clone with a few counts. The chain employs TRBV14 and TRBJ2-7; unclear D gene. Germline V gene data show CDR1 as SGHDN and CDR2 as FVKESK. This CDR3 is 15 amino acids long. V was clipped by 5 bases and J by 5 bases, with 19 bases between them. The CDR3 DNA follows: TGTGCCAGCAGCAACCGGGTCCCCAAGTCCCACGAGCAGTACTTC. Amino acid sequence: CASSNRVPKSHEQYF.

The gene calls are TRBV4-1 and TRBJ1-1; a possible D gene is TRBD1 (5 bases). The V end was cut by 1 base, the J end by 1 base, with 7 bases between. From germline, CDR1 is MGHRA and CDR2 YSYEKL. This CDR3 spans 14 amino acids. The CDR3 bases are TGCGCCAGCAGCCAAGGAGACAGGAACACTGAAGCTTTCTTT. The encoded protein is CASSQGDRNTEAFF.

The chain has TRBV5-1 and TRBJ1-6; perhaps TRBD1 as D (5 bases). Trimming removed 4 bases from V and 10 bases from J, with 9 bases in between. This CDR3 contains 12 residues. From germline, CDR1 is SGHRS and CDR2 YFSETQ. CDR3 region: CASSGGGSPLHF. CDR3 nucleotides: TGCGCCAGCAGCGGCGGGGGATCACCCCTCCACTTT. The variable domain in full, completed from reference TRBV5-1 and TRBJ1-6, reads KAGVTQTPRYLIKTRGQQVTLSCSPISGHRSVSWYQQTPGQGLQFLFEYFSETQRNKGNFPGRFSGRQFSNSRSEMNVSTLELGDSALYLCASSGGGSPLHFGNGTRLTVT.

This chain uses TRBV5-4 with TRBJ2-3; the match to TRBD2 covers 10 bases. The CDR3 has 14 amino acids. Germline V gene data show CDR1 as SGHNT and CDR2 as YYREEE (reference sequence). The trim removed 4 bases at V and 4 bases at J, leaving 3 bases unmatched. DNA of the CDR3: TGTGCCAGCAGCGTAGCGGGGGGCGCAGATACGCAGTATTTT. It encodes CASSVAGGADTQYF.

The chain uses TRBV4-2 and TRBJ1-2; 8 nucleotides align to TRBD1. The CDR3 loop spans 14 amino acids. Germline V CDR1 and CDR2: LGHNA, YNFKEQ. J gave up 4 bases and V 0 bases, and 1 base lay outside the gene matches. The CDR3 bases are TGTGCCAGCAGCCAAGAGGGACAGGTCTATGGCTACACCTTC. It encodes CASSQEGQVYGYTF.

The chain is built from TRBV6-5 and TRBJ1-2, with 9 bases lining up with TRBD1. Germline lookup yields CDR1 MNHEY and CDR2 SVGAGI. This CDR3 comprises 13 residues. Trimming at V came to 8 bases and at J to 8 bases, leaving 9 bases not matched to a gene. CDR3 loop: CASARTGDGGYTF. In DNA form, the CDR3 reads TGTGCCAGCGCTAGGACAGGGGATGGCGGCTACACCTTC.

The chain has TRBV6-5 and TRBJ1-5; the match to TRBD1 covers 11 bases. This CDR3 region has 15 residues. Unmatched junction bases numbered 6, after V lost 5 bases and J lost 6 bases. The V gene's germline CDR1 is MNHEY and CDR2 SVGAGI. CDR3 residues: CASSPRDRGVQPQHF. The CDR3 nucleotides read TGTGCCAGCAGTCCCCGGGACAGGGGGGTTCAGCCCCAGCATTTT.

This chain uses TRBV2 with TRBJ1-6; D is uncertain. V was shortened by 3 bases and J by 4 bases, with 10 bases between the two germline ends. Per germline, CDR1 SNHLY and CDR2 FYNNEI. The CDR3 has 15 residues. DNA for the CDR3: TGTGCCAGCAGTGAGCGGGCCCCGTATAATTCACCCCTCCACTTT. Its protein is CASSERAPYNSPLHF.

The rearrangement links TRBV15 to TRBJ1-5, with a weak D call TRBD1 (5 bases). V was pared by 1 base and J by 9 bases, with 16 bases between. Per the germline V gene, CDR1 is LNHNV and CDR2 is YYDKDF (reference sequence). The CDR3 runs 15 residues. The CDR3 region is CATSRVGLGGWPQHF. CDR3 bases: TGTGCCACCAGCAGAGTGGGACTCGGGGGTTGGCCCCAGCATTTT.

V and J are TRBV19 and TRBJ2-3, with 14 bases matching TRBD2. This CDR3 comprises 18 residues. The germline CDR1 and CDR2 sequences are LNHDA and SQIVND (reference sequence). V dropped 5 bases and J dropped 6; count of bases not matched to a gene: 13. The CDR3 reads CASSPGLAGGFNWDTQYF. For the CDR3, the DNA is TGTGCCAGTAGTCCCGGACTAGCGGGGGGATTTAATTGGGATACGCAGTATTTT.

The CDR3 DNA reads as TGTGCCAGCAGCTACCAGGGTGGTAGAAACACCATATATTTT. Translation gives CASSYQGGRNTIYF. The chain carries TRBV7-2 and TRBJ1-3; possible D gene TRBD1, 5 bases. Trimming left V 4 bases short and J 5 bases short, with 12 bases between. CDR1 SGHTA and CDR2 FQGNSA come from the germline V gene. CDR3 length: 14 residues.